These 22 T cell receptor beta chains were sequenced from one sample in a study of blood T cell repertoires in COVID-19. Method: immunoSEQ multiplex PCR; TCRdb's copy keeps in-frame clones and lacks some. The data show 250,000 to 300,000 clones, 80% to 90% seen once. What was sequenced was peripheral blood. These receptors were collected from a woman aged 70-85 years with acute or convalescent COVID-19.

This clone occurred a few times. This rearrangement joins TRBV27 to TRBJ1-1, with TRBD1 as a possible D gene (6 bases). CDR3 length: 14 amino acids. Germline CDR1 and CDR2: MNHEY and SMNVEV (reference sequence). Trimming removed 3 bases at V and 4 bases at J, with 12 bases between. The CDR3 sequence is CASSFLLGGTEAFF. DNA of the CDR3: TGTGCCAGCAGTTTCCTTCTAGGGGGCACTGAAGCTTTCTTT.

This clone was observed a single time. J is TRBJ1-3 and V is TRBV9; D remains unclear. CDR1 and CDR2 (germline): SGDLS, YYNGEE. V lost 2 bases to trimming and J lost 4 bases, with 10 bases between them. The length of the CDR3 is 14 residues. CDR3 sequence: CASSVAVRGNTIYF. CDR3 coding DNA: TGTGCCAGCAGCGTGGCGGTACGGGGAAACACCATATATTTT.

The J gene is TRBJ1-6, the V gene TRBV5-1; the D gene is possibly TRBD1 (6 bases). V was clipped by 4 bases and J by 5 bases, with 16 bases between them. The CDR3 sequence is 16 residues long. Germline-derived CDR1 and CDR2 are SGHRS and YFSETQ. In nucleotides, the CDR3 is TGCGCCAGCAGCCAGAGGGGGGGCGGAAATAATTCACCCCTCCACTTT. Translation: CASSQRGGGNNSPLHF.

This clone was observed once. This rearrangement joins TRBV6-5 to TRBJ1-4; D gene unclear. The CDR3 totals 12 residues. Germline loops: CDR1 MNHEY, CDR2 SVGAGI. V was pared by 8 bases and J by 7 bases, with 11 bases between. The CDR3 here is CASRASGEKLFF. In DNA, the CDR3 is TGTGCCAGCCGAGCCTCGGGTGAAAAACTGTTTTTT.

This chain joins TRBV2 and TRBJ2-1, with TRBD2 identical over 11 bases. Germline lookup yields CDR1 SNHLY and CDR2 FYNNEI. The CDR3 is made up of 14 amino acids. DNA of the CDR3: TGTGCTGGACTAGCGGGCAGTGCCTACAATGAGCAGTTCTTC. This translates into CAGLAGSAYNEQFF.

J is TRBJ2-1 and V is TRBV29-1, with 8 bases matching TRBD1. With 6 bases clipped from V and 9 bases from J, the junction kept 10 bases outside the gene matches. Germline V gives CDR1 SQVTM, CDR2 ANQGSEA. There are 13 residues in the CDR3. The chain's CDR3 is CSVGQGLSSEQFF. The CDR3 bases are TGCAGCGTCGGACAGGGACTGTCCTCTGAGCAGTTCTTC.

A few counts support this clone. The chain employs TRBV30 and TRBJ2-7, with TRBD1 matching over 7 bases. This CDR3 is 14 amino acids long. The J segment lost 3 bases and the V segment lost 3 bases, leaving 8 bases of the junction unmatched. Germline CDR1 and CDR2: GTSNPN and SVGIG (reference sequence). The DNA of the CDR3 is TGTGCCTGGAGCGTGCAATGGGACAGCTACGAGCAGTACTTC. It is translated as CAWSVQWDSYEQYF.

This sequence joins TRBV18 and TRBJ1-5; perhaps TRBD1 as D (5 bases). Trimming pared 5 bases from V and 3 bases from J, leaving 14 bases between. Germline V lookup: CDR1 KGHSH, CDR2 LQKENI. The CDR3 sequence is 15 residues long. CDR3 in DNA: TGTGCCAGCTCAGGAGGGGCTGGTCTCAATCAGCCCCAGCATTTT. Translation: CASSGGAGLNQPQHF. Complete variable domain (other parts from reference TRBV18 and TRBJ1-5): NAGVMQNPRHLVRRRGQEARLRCSPMKGHSHVYWYRQLPEEGLKFMVYLQKENIIDESGMPKERFSAEFPKEGPSILRIQQVVRGDSAAYFCASSGGAGLNQPQHFGDGTRLSIL.

In its sample, this clone was seen a few times. The CDR3 bases are TGTGCCAGCAGCTTAAAATGGGTAGCGGGGGAACTGTTTTTT. Translating gives CASSLKWVAGELFF. The chain has TRBV7-3 and TRBJ1-4; a possible D gene is TRBD1 (5 bases). V was trimmed by 1 base and J by 12 bases, leaving 15 bases between them. CDR3 length: 14 amino acids. The germline CDR1 and CDR2 sequences are SGHTA and FQGTGA. The full variable domain, rest sourced from reference TRBV7-3 and TRBJ1-4, is GAGVSQTPSNKVTEKGKYVELRCDPISGHTALYWYRQSLGQGPEFLIYFQGTGAADDSGLPNDRFFAVRPEGSVSTLKIQRTERGDSAVYLCASSLKWVAGELFFGSGTQLSVL.

V is TRBV6-5 and J is TRBJ2-7, with D tentatively TRBD1 (5 bases). Trimming pared 0 bases from V and 2 bases from J, leaving 5 bases between. This CDR3 region has 13 residues. Germline CDR1 is MNHEY and CDR2 is SVGAGI. Here the CDR3 DNA reads TGTGCCAGCAGTTACTCGGACACCTACGAGCAGTACTTC. This encodes CASSYSDTYEQYF.

Only a few counts were recorded for this clone. CDR3 sequence (DNA): TGTGCCAGCAGCTTCGCAGGCTTCTCTAACTATGGCTACACCTTC. Protein product: CASSFAGFSNYGYTF. The rearrangement uses TRBV7-9 and TRBJ1-2; no firm D call. This CDR3 comprises 15 residues. V was clipped by 3 bases and J by 0 bases, with 11 bases between them. CDR1 is SEHNR, CDR2 FQNEAQ, per germline (reference sequence).

In this sample, this clone turned up once. The chain recombines TRBV5-1 with TRBJ2-7, with D perhaps matching TRBD1 (7 bases). In germline, CDR1 is SGHRS, CDR2 YFSETQ. The CDR3 covers 14 residues. Trimming took 4 bases from V and 4 from J, leaving 15 bases between them. CDR3 region: CASSRGTDSYEQYF. For the CDR3, the DNA is TGCGCCAGCAGCCGCGGGACAGATTCTTACGAGCAGTACTTC.

V gene TRBV19 combines with J gene TRBJ2-3, with TRBD2 matching over 8 bases. The ends lost 4 bases at V and 6 bases at J; junction bases unmatched: 9. The CDR3 is made up of 15 amino acids. Germline lookup yields CDR1 LNHDA and CDR2 SQIVND (reference sequence). The CDR3 region has the DNA TGTGCCAGTAGTACCCGGGGGGGGAGGTATGATACGCAGTATTTT. It is translated as CASSTRGGRYDTQYF. The whole variable domain, remainder taken from reference TRBV19 and TRBJ2-3, is DGGITQSPKYLFRKEGQNVTLSCEQNLNHDAMYWYRQDPGQGLRLIYYSQIVNDFQKGDIAEGYSVSREKKESFPLTVTSAQKNPTAFYLCASSTRGGRYDTQYFGPGTRLTVL.

The CDR3 loop reads CASSEYPTGGAAGEKLFF. The CDR3 region has the DNA TGTGCCAGCAGTGAATATCCCACCGGCGGGGCCGCGGGAGAAAAACTGTTTTTT. V usage is TRBV25-1 and J usage is TRBJ1-4; possible D gene TRBD1, 5 bases. Trimming removed 0 bases at V and 8 bases at J, with 22 bases between. Germline CDR1 MGHDK, CDR2 SYGVNS. The CDR3 length is 18 residues.

V and J are TRBV2 and TRBJ2-1; D is ambiguous. V was cut by 4 bases and J by 5 bases, with 15 bases left in between. The germline CDR1 and CDR2 sequences are SNHLY and FYNNEI. The length of the CDR3 is 15 residues. DNA of the CDR3: TGTGCCAGCAGTGTAGTAAGGCAGGCAAACAATGAGCAGTTCTTC. This codes for CASSVVRQANNEQFF.

The chain joins TRBV2 to TRBJ1-6; 9 nucleotides match TRBD1. With 7 bases clipped from V and 11 bases from J, the junction kept 12 bases outside the gene matches. CDR1 SNHLY and CDR2 FYNNEI come from the germline V gene. CDR3 length equals 15 residues. CDR3 sequence: CASTRRDRDFAPLHF. CDR3 nucleotide sequence: TGTGCCAGCACCCGCCGGGACAGGGATTTTGCACCCCTCCACTTT.

This rearrangement joins TRBV10-2 to TRBJ1-2; 9 nucleotides match TRBD1. Trimming cost V 8 bases and J 7 bases; bases outside gene matches: 14. Germline assignment: CDR1 WSHSY and CDR2 SAAADI. This CDR3 has 15 amino acids. CDR3 nucleotides: TGCGCCAGCGTCCGTCCGGGACAGGGTGCTGGTGGCTACACCTTC. Translated: CASVRPGQGAGGYTF.

The V call is TRBV6-6, the J call TRBJ2-3; 9 bases agree with TRBD1. The CDR3 runs to 13 residues. Per germline, CDR1 MNHNY and CDR2 SVGAGI (reference sequence). V gave up 11 bases and J gave up 5 bases; unmatched junction bases: 8. The DNA of the CDR3 is TGTGCCGGCTCCGGGACAGGGAAAGATACGCAGTATTTT. It encodes CAGSGTGKDTQYF.

This clone was seen a few times. The J gene is TRBJ2-1, the V gene TRBV6-5; TRBD2 might be the D (6 bases). The ends were cut back, 4 bases at V and 5 bases at J, with 12 bases in the middle. The V gene's germline CDR1 is MNHEY and CDR2 SVGAGI. The length of the CDR3 is 14 residues. In nucleotides, the CDR3 is TGTGCCAGCAGTTCTACTAGCACTCACAATGAGCAGTTCTTC. Its protein is CASSSTSTHNEQFF.

This chain joins TRBV6-6 and TRBJ1-1; 7 nucleotides match TRBD1. CDR1 and CDR2 from the germline V gene are MNHNY and SVGAGI (reference sequence). CDR3 size: 16 residues. Trimming at V came to 6 bases and at J to 4 bases, leaving 14 bases not matched to a gene. The CDR3 protein is CASSPQATGLVTEAFF. CDR3 coding DNA: TGTGCCAGCAGCCCCCAAGCGACAGGGTTAGTCACTGAAGCTTTCTTT.

The chain joins TRBV7-9 to TRBJ2-1, with D perhaps TRBD1 (7 bases). CDR1 and CDR2 (germline): SEHNR, FQNEAQ (reference sequence). Trimming took off 3 bases at V and 5 bases at J, with 14 bases between the two ends. The CDR3 totals 15 residues. The CDR3 is CASSFSGGWDNEQFF. The CDR3 nucleotides read TGTGCCAGCAGCTTTTCAGGGGGGTGGGACAATGAGCAGTTCTTC.

The chain joins TRBV5-1 to TRBJ1-1; perhaps TRBD1 as D (6 bases). V lost 3 bases to trimming and J lost 6 bases, with 12 bases between them. The CDR3 is made up of 13 amino acids. Germline CDR1 is SGHRS and CDR2 is YFSETQ. The CDR3 sequence is CASSSLQGSEAFF. CDR3 nucleotides: TGCGCCAGCAGCTCATTACAGGGTTCTGAAGCTTTCTTT.